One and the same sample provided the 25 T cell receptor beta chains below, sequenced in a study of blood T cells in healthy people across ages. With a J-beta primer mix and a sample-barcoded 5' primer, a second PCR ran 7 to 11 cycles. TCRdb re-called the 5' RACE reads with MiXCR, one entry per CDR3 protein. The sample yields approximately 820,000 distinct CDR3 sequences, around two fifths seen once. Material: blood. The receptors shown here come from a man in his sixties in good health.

CDR3 nucleotides: TGTGCCAGCAGCCAATCGAGACGGGGGGGCCTAGAGACCCAGTACTTC. Protein sequence: CASSQSRRGGLETQYF. The chain has TRBV3-1 and TRBJ2-5, with TRBD2 matching over 8 bases. Germline CDR1 reads LGHDT; CDR2 reads YNNKEL (reference sequence). Trimming at V came to 2 bases and at J to 4 bases, leaving 9 bases not matched to a gene. There are 16 residues in the CDR3.

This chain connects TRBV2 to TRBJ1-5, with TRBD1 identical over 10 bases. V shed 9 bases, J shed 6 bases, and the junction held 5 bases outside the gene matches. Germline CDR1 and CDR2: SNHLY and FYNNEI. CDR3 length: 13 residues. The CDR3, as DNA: TGTGCCAGTGACAGGGGGCTGGGTCAGCCCCAGCATTTT. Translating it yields CASDRGLGQPQHF.

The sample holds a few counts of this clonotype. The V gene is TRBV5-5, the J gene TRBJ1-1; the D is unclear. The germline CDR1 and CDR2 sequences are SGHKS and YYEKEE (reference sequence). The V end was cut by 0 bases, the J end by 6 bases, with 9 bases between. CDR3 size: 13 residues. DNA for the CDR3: TGTGCCAGCAGCTTGGGGAGGTCCTCTGAAGCTTTCTTT. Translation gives CASSLGRSSEAFF. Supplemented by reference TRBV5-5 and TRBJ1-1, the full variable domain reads DAGVTQSPTHLIKTRGQQVTLRCSPISGHKSVSWYQQVLGQGPQFIFQYYEKEERGRGNFPDRFSARQFPNYSSELNVNALLLGDSALYLCASSLGRSSEAFFGQGTRLTVV.

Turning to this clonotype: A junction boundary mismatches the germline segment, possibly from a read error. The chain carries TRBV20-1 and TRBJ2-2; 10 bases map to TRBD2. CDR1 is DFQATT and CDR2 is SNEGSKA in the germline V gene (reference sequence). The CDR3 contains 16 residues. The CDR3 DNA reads TGCAGTGCTAGAGACTGGCTAGCGGGGGAGAGCGGGGGGCTGTTTTTT. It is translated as CSARDWLAGESGGLFF.

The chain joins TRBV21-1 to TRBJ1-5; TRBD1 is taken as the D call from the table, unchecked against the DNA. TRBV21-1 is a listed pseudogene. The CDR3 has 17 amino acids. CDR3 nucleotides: TGTGCCAGCAGCAGGGGGACAGGGGAGTATAGCAATCAGCCCCAGCATTTT. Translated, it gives CASSRGTGEYSNQPQHF.

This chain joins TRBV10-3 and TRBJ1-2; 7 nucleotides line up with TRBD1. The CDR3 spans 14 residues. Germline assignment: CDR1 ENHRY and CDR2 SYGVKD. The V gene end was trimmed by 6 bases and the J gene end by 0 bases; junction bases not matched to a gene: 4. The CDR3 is CAIRQGISNYGYTF. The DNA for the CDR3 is TGTGCCATCAGACAGGGGATCTCTAACTATGGCTACACCTTC.

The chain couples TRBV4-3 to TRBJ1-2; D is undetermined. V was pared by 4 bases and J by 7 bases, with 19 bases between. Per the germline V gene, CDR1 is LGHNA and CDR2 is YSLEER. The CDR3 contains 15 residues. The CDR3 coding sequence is TGCGCCAGCAGCCCAAAAACCGCGGACCTGCGTGGCTACACCTTC. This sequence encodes CASSPKTADLRGYTF.

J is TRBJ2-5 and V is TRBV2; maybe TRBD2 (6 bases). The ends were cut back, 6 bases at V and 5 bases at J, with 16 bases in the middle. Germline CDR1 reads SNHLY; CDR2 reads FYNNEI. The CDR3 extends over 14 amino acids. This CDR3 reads CASSGRLGGETQYF. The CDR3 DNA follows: TGTGCCAGCAGCGGGAGACTCGGCGGGGAGACCCAGTACTTC.

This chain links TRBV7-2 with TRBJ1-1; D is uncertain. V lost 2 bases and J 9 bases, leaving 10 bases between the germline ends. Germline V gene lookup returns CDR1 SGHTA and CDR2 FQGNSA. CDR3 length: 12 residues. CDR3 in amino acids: CASSLSTSKAFF. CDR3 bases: TGTGCCAGCAGCTTATCGACTTCCAAAGCTTTCTTT.

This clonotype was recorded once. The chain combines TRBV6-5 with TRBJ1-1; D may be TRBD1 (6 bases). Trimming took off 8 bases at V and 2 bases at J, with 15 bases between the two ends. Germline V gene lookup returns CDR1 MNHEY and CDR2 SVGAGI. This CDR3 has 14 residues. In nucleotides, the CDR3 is TGTGCCAGCTTGGGGCCGACAGGAAACACTGAAGCTTTCTTT. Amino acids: CASLGPTGNTEAFF.

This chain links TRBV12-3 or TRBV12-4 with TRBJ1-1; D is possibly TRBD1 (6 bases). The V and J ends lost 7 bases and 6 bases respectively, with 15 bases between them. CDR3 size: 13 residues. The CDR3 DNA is TGTGCCAGCACCCGGGACAAGGAGCCTGAAGCTTTCTTT. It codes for CASTRDKEPEAFF.

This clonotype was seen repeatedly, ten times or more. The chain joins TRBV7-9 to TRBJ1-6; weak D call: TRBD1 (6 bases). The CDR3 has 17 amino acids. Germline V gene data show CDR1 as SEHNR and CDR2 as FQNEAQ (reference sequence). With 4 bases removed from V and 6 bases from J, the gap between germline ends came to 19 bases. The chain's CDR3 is CASSYGGQGELNSPLHF. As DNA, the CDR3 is TGTGCCAGCAGCTACGGGGGACAAGGGGAACTTAATTCACCCCTCCACTTT.

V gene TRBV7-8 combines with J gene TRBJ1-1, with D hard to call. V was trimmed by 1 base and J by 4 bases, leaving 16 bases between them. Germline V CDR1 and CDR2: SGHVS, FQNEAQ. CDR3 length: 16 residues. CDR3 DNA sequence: TGTGCCAGCAGCTTAGGAATTGCACGAGGACCCACTGAAGCTTTCTTT. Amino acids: CASSLGIARGPTEAFF.

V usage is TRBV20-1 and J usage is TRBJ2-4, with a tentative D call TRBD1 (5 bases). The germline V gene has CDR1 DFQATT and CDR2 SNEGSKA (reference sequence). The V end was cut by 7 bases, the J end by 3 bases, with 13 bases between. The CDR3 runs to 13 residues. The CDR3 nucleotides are TGCAGTGGGGGCTCGGACAACAAAAACATTCAGTACTTC. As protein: CSGGSDNKNIQYF.

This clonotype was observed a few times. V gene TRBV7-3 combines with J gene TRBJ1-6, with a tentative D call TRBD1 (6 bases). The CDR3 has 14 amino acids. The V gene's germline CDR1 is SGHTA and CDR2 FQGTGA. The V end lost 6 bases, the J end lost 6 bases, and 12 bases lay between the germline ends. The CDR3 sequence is CASSIQGGNSPLHF. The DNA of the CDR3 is TGTGCCAGCAGTATACAGGGTGGTAATTCACCCCTCCACTTT. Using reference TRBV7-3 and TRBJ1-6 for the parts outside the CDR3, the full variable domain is GAGVSQTPSNKVTEKGKYVELRCDPISGHTALYWYRQSLGQGPEFLIYFQGTGAADDSGLPNDRFFAVRPEGSVSTLKIQRTERGDSAVYLCASSIQGGNSPLHFGNGTRLTVT.

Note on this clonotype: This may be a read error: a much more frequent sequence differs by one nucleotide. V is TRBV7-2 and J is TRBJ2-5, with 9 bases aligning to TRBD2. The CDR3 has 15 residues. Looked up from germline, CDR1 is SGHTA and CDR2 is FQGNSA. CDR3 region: CVSSLARGGLETQYF. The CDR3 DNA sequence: TGTGTCAGCAGCTTAGCGCGGGGGGGCCTAGAGACCCAGTACTTC.

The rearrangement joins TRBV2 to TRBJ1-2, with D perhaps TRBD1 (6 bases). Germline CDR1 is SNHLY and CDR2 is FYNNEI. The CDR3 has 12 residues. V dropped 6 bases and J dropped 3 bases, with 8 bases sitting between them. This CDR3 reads CASRGGDYGYTF. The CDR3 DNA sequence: TGTGCCAGCAGGGGGGGCGACTATGGCTACACCTTC.

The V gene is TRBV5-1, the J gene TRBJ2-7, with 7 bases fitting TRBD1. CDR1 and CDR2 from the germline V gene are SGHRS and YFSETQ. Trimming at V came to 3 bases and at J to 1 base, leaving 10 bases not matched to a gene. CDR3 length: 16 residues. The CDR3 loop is CASSSKKTGRSYEQYF. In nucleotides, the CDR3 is TGCGCCAGCAGCTCGAAAAAGACAGGGCGGTCCTACGAGCAGTACTTC. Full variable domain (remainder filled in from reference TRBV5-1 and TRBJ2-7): KAGVTQTPRYLIKTRGQQVTLSCSPISGHRSVSWYQQTPGQGLQFLFEYFSETQRNKGNFPGRFSGRQFSNSRSEMNVSTLELGDSALYLCASSSKKTGRSYEQYFGPGTRLTVT.

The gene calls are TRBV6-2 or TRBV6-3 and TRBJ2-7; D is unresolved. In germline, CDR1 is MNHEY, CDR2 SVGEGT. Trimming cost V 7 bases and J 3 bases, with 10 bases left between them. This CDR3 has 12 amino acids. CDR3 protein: CASTSEVYEQYF. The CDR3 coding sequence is TGTGCCAGCACCTCTGAGGTCTACGAGCAGTACTTC.

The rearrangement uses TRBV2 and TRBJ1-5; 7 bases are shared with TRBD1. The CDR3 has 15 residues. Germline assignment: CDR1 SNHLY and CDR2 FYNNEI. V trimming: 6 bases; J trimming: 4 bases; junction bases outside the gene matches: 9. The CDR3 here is CASRYRDSLNQPQHF. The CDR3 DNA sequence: TGTGCCAGCAGGTACCGGGACAGTCTTAATCAGCCCCAGCATTTT.

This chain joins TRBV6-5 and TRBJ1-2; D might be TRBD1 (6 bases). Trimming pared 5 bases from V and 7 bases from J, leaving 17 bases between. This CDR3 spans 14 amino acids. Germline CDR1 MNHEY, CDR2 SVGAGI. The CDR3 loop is CASSDRWQGSGYTF. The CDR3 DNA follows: TGTGCCAGCAGTGACCGGTGGCAGGGGTCTGGCTACACCTTC.

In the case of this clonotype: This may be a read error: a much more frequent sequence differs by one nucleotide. The CDR3 region is CAIRRGYNEQYF. DNA of the CDR3: TGTGCCATCCGTAGGGGGTACAATGAGCAGTACTTC. V gene TRBV12-3 or TRBV12-4 combines with J gene TRBJ2-1; D may be TRBD1 (6 bases). The closer fit of TRBJ2-7 to the DNA end suggests the J call may be wrong. This CDR3 is 12 amino acids long.

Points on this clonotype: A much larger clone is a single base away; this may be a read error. The DNA of the CDR3 is TGTACCAGCAGCCAGACGGGACAGACCTACAATGAGCAGTTCTTC. The encoded protein is CTSSQTGQTYNEQFF. The genes are TRBV9 and TRBJ2-1, with 7 positions matching TRBD1. The CDR3 contains 15 residues. Germline lookup yields CDR1 SGDLS and CDR2 YYNGEE.

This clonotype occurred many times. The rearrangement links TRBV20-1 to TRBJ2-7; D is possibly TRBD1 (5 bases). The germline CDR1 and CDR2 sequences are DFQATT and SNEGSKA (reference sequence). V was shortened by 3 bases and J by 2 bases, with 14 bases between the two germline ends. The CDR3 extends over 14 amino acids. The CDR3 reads CSARPNQGAYEQYF. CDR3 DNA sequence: TGCAGTGCTAGGCCCAATCAGGGCGCCTACGAGCAGTACTTC.

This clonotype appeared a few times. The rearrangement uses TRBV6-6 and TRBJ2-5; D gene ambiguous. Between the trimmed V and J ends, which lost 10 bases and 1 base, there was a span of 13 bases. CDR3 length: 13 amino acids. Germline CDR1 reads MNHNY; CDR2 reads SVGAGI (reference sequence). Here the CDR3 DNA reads TGTGCCACCTGTAGAAAAGGCCAAGAGACCCAGTACTTC. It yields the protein CATCRKGQETQYF.